The clone carrying this T cell receptor beta chain was detected only once. There are 15 residues in the CDR3. V was cut by 1 base and J by 6 bases, with 16 bases left in between. From germline, CDR1 is SGHAT and CDR2 FQDESV (reference sequence). The data belong to a study of blood T cell dynamics during melanoma immunotherapy. The table came from immunoSEQ multiplex PCR; TCRdb's copy has only in-frame clones and leaves some out. This table has approximately 14,000 clones, more than 80% appearing once. Regarding time point: week 3, after first cycle of checkpoint inhibitor. Disease control meant complete response, partial response or stable disease at 12 weeks.

Source: blood, taken from a patient treated with checkpoint blockade. The chain uses TRBV11-1 and TRBJ2-7; D call uncertain. The TCR comes from a human donor with melanoma. CDR3 amino acids: CASSLGLGTTAEQYF. CDR3 nucleotides: TGTGCCAGCAGCTTAGGGTTGGGAACCACCGCCGAGCAGTACTTC. Based on the CDR3 plus reference TRBV11-1 and TRBJ2-7, the full variable domain is EAEVAQSPRYKITEKSQAVAFWCDPISGHATLYWYRQILGQGPELLVQFQDESVVDDSQLPKDRFSAERLKGVDSTLKIQPAELGDSAMYLCASSLGLGTTAEQYFGPGTRLTVT.